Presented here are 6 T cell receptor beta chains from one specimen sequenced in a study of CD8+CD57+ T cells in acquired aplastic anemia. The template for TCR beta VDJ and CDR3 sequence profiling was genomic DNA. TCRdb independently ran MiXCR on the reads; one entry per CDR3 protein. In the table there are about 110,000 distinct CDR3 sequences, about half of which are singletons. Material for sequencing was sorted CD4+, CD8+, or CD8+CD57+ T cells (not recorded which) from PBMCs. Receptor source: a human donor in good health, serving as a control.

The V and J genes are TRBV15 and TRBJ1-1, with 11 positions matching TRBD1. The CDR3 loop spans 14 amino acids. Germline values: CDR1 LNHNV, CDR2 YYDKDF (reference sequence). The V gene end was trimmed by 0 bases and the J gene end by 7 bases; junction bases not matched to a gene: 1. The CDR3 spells CATSREGTGGEAFF. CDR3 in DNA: TGTGCCACCAGCAGAGAGGGGACAGGGGGTGAAGCTTTCTTT.

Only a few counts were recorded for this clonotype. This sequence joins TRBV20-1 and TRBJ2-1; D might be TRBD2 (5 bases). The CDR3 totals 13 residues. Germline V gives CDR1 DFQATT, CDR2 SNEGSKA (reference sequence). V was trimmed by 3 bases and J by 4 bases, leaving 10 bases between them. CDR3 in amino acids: CSARDSEYNEQFF. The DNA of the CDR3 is TGCAGTGCTAGGGACTCCGAATACAATGAGCAGTTCTTC.

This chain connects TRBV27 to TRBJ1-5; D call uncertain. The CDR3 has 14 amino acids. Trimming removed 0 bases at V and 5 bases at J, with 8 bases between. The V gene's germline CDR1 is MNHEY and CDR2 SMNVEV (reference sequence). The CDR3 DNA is TGTGCCAGCAGTTTATCTCTCAATGATCAGCCCCAGCATTTT. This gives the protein CASSLSLNDQPQHF.

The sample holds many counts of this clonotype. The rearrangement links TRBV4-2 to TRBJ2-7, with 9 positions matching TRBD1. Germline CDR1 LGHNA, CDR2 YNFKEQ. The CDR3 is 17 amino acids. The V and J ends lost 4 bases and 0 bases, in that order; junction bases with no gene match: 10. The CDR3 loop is CASSPQDRGPRSYEQYF. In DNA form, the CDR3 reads TGTGCCAGCAGCCCCCAGGACAGGGGTCCCCGCTCCTACGAGCAGTACTTC.

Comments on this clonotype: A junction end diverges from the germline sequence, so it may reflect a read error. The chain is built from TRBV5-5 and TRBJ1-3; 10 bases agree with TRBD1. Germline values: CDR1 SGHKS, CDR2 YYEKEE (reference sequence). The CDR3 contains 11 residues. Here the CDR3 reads CASSSDRGDSF. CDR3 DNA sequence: TGTGCCAGCAGCTCGGACAGGGGGGATTCATTT.

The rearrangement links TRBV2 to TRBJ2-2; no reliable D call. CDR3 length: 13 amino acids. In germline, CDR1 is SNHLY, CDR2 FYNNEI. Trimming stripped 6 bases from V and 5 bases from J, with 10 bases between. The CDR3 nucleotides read TGTGCCAGCAGCGCAAAAGGGACCGGGGAGCTGTTTTTT. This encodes CASSAKGTGELFF.